These 22 T cell receptor beta chains were sequenced from one sample in a study of T cell responses to AZD1222 COVID-19 vaccine (dated by TCRdb to 2020 to 2022). Reading the label with the study, this specimen's time point is: about 28 days (+/-7) after the second vaccine dose. The library was built by means of the immunoSEQ multiplex PCR assay. TCRdb took over this immuneACCESS table, retaining in-frame rearrangements with V and J assigned. Such tables are incomplete; in checked studies, under half of the missing clones stem from an unresolved V gene, and the remainder is unexplained. This sample has 130,000 to 150,000 clones in its table, and roughly nine tenths of those were observed once. The ten largest clones capture about 3.8% of the sample. The specimen was peripheral blood, collected 28 days after the second AZD1222 dose. These receptors all stem from an adult who received the AZD1222 COVID-19 vaccine.

The chain is built from TRBV19 and TRBJ1-6; no definite D call. CDR1 is LNHDA and CDR2 is SQIVND in the germline V gene (reference sequence). Trimming removed 3 bases from V and 9 bases from J, with 3 bases in between. The CDR3 has 11 amino acids. CDR3 sequence (DNA): TGTGCCAGTAGTATGGGTTCACCCCTCCACTTT. Its protein product is CASSMGSPLHF.

In its sample, this clone was seen a few times. The chain joins TRBV9 to TRBJ1-2; D gene ambiguous. Trimming took off 4 bases at V and 2 bases at J, with 9 bases between the two ends. Germline CDR1 is SGDLS and CDR2 is YYNGEE. This CDR3 has 13 amino acids. The CDR3 loop reads CASSPATNYGYTF. Written as DNA, the CDR3 is TGTGCCAGCAGCCCCGCCACGAACTATGGCTACACCTTC.

This rearrangement joins TRBV18 to TRBJ2-7; 8 nucleotides match TRBD1. The V gene end was trimmed by 5 bases and the J gene end by 7 bases; junction bases not matched to a gene: 19. Germline values: CDR1 KGHSH, CDR2 LQKENI. The CDR3 contains 17 residues. The CDR3 DNA reads as TGTGCCAGCTCAACGTCGGGACAGGCCGGTCGATCGGGGGAGCAGTACTTC. Translation: CASSTSGQAGRSGEQYF.

This sequence joins TRBV18 and TRBJ1-1; 7 positions match TRBD1. The length of the CDR3 is 13 residues. Germline lookup yields CDR1 KGHSH and CDR2 LQKENI. Trimming removed 2 bases from V and 7 bases from J; junction bases left unmatched: 4. CDR3 protein: CASSPGDSREAFF. CDR3 DNA sequence: TGTGCCAGCTCACCAGGGGACAGTCGTGAAGCTTTCTTT.

The chain's CDR3 is CASSYSGLLGPNEQFF. CDR3 nucleotide sequence: TGTGCCAGCAGTTACTCGGGACTCCTGGGGCCCAATGAGCAGTTCTTC. The chain recombines TRBV6-5 with TRBJ2-1; D is perhaps TRBD2 (6 bases). V was shortened by 0 bases and J by 6 bases, with 15 bases between the two germline ends. CDR1 MNHEY and CDR2 SVGAGI come from the germline V gene. This CDR3 has 16 amino acids.

This sequence joins TRBV25-1 and TRBJ1-1; unclear D gene. With 2 bases removed from V and 11 bases from J, the gap between germline ends came to 9 bases. Per the germline V gene, CDR1 is MGHDK and CDR2 is SYGVNS. This CDR3 has 11 residues. The CDR3 loop reads CASSEGYWAFF. The CDR3 DNA follows: TGTGCCAGCAGTGAAGGGTATTGGGCTTTCTTT.

The CDR3 sequence: CASGLSYRGTGANVLTF. The CDR3 DNA follows: TGTGCTAGTGGTTTGTCCTACAGAGGGACTGGGGCCAACGTCCTGACTTTC. V and J are TRBV12-5 and TRBJ2-6, with D tentatively TRBD2 (5 bases). Germline loops: CDR1 LGHNT, CDR2 FRNRAP. CDR3 size: 17 residues. Trimming took off 2 bases at V and 2 bases at J, with 13 bases between the two ends.

The rearrangement links TRBV10-3 to TRBJ2-1; 8 bases fit TRBD1. CDR3 length: 13 amino acids. J gave up 8 bases and V 3 bases, and 3 bases lay outside the gene matches. CDR1 is ENHRY, CDR2 SYGVKD, per germline. The CDR3 bases are TGTGCCATCAGTGACAGGGGGCTCGATGAGCAGTTCTTC. Translated, it gives CAISDRGLDEQFF.

The rearrangement uses TRBV7-2 and TRBJ2-5, with D tentatively TRBD1 or TRBD2 (5 bases each). Trimming removed 1 base at V and 2 bases at J, with 8 bases between. Germline loops: CDR1 SGHTA, CDR2 FQGNSA. CDR3 length equals 14 residues. Here the CDR3 reads CASSLVRGQETQYF. In DNA, the CDR3 is TGTGCCAGCAGCTTAGTGAGGGGACAAGAGACCCAGTACTTC.

The chain employs TRBV7-9 and TRBJ1-6; tentative D call: TRBD1 (5 bases). The CDR3 length is 15 residues. V shed 1 base and J shed 9 bases, with 13 bases lying between them. Germline CDR1 reads SEHNR; CDR2 reads FQNEAQ (reference sequence). CDR3 DNA sequence: TGTGCCAGCAGCTTAGGCGGGGGAATTAGTTCACCCCTCCACTTT. Encoded protein: CASSLGGGISSPLHF.

About this clone: Sequence at one end of the junction differs from germline and may be a read error. This chain connects TRBV5-8 to TRBJ1-2; D is ambiguous. The CDR3 extends over 15 amino acids. Germline V gene sequence: CDR1 SGHTS, CDR2 YDEGEE. The CDR3 spells CASSLNGPTNYGYTF. Here the CDR3 DNA reads TGTGCCAGCAGCTTAAACGGGCCTACTAACTATGGTTACACCTTC.

The CDR3 sequence is CASPTSGGAKSYNEQFF. The CDR3 DNA follows: TGTGCCAGCCCGACTAGCGGGGGGGCCAAGTCCTACAATGAGCAGTTCTTC. This chain joins TRBV21-1 and TRBJ2-1; the table's D call, TRBD2, has no DNA check behind it. TRBV21-1 is a pseudogene locus. The CDR3 spans 17 residues.

The chain carries TRBV3-1 (or the pseudogene TRBV3-2) and TRBJ1-2, with 8 positions matching TRBD1. Unmatched junction bases numbered 10, after V lost 4 bases and J lost 3 bases. The CDR3 has 16 residues. From germline, CDR1 is LGHDT and CDR2 YNNKEL (reference sequence). CDR3 amino acids: CASSPPEPTGDYGYTF. The CDR3 DNA follows: TGTGCCAGCAGCCCACCTGAACCGACAGGGGACTATGGCTACACCTTC.

This chain joins TRBV6-5 and TRBJ2-2, with D perhaps assigned TRBD1 or TRBD2 (6 bases each). This CDR3 is built from 12 residues. Trimming took off 5 bases at V and 7 bases at J, with 8 bases between the two ends. The germline CDR1 and CDR2 sequences are MNHEY and SVGAGI. The CDR3 nucleotides are TGTGCCAGCAGTCGGGGGCACGGGGAGCTGTTTTTT. It is translated as CASSRGHGELFF.

This clone was recorded once. The rearrangement joins TRBV6-6 to TRBJ1-6; 8 nucleotides align to TRBD1. Germline CDR1 is MNHNY and CDR2 is SVGAGI (reference sequence). J was trimmed by 7 bases and V by 0 bases; bases with no gene match: 5. The CDR3 contains 16 residues. The CDR3 reads CASSYSGAGGNSPLHF. The CDR3 DNA follows: TGTGCCAGCAGTTACTCGGGTGCAGGGGGCAATTCACCCCTCCACTTT.

This clone is a singleton in its sample. V and J are TRBV19 and TRBJ1-1; no clear D. Germline V gives CDR1 LNHDA, CDR2 SQIVND (reference sequence). This CDR3 contains 12 residues. Trimming shortened V by 5 bases and J by 1 base, and 5 bases separated the two germline ends. The CDR3 loop is CASSSQNTEAFF. The CDR3 DNA sequence: TGTGCCAGTAGTTCCCAGAACACTGAAGCTTTCTTT. The whole variable domain, filled in from reference TRBV19 and TRBJ1-1, reads DGGITQSPKYLFRKEGQNVTLSCEQNLNHDAMYWYRQDPGQGLRLIYYSQIVNDFQKGDIAEGYSVSREKKESFPLTVTSAQKNPTAFYLCASSSQNTEAFFGQGTRLTVV.

The CDR3, as DNA: TGTGCCACGAGAATGGTTGGCGATGAGCAGTTCTTC. Amino acids: CATRMVGDEQFF. The chain uses TRBV11-3 and TRBJ2-1, with D hard to call. The CDR3 sequence is 12 residues long. V dropped 10 bases and J dropped 8 bases, with 15 bases sitting between them. Germline V lookup: CDR1 SGHNT, CDR2 YENEEA.

The chain couples TRBV2 to TRBJ2-7; 11 bases line up with TRBD1. The CDR3 runs to 17 residues. V trimming: 7 bases; J trimming: 3 bases; junction bases outside the gene matches: 14. Germline CDR1 SNHLY, CDR2 FYNNEI. This chain's CDR3 is CASNRGFVGTGGYEQYF. CDR3 nucleotide sequence: TGTGCCAGCAATCGAGGGTTTGTAGGGACAGGGGGCTACGAGCAGTACTTC.

The chain combines TRBV18 with TRBJ2-3; D remains unclear. Germline values: CDR1 KGHSH, CDR2 LQKENI. The CDR3 totals 12 residues. The ends were cut back, 0 bases at V and 7 bases at J, with 5 bases in the middle. The CDR3 DNA sequence: TGTGCCAGCTCACCACCGACCAATACGCAGTATTTT. Translation: CASSPPTNTQYF.

The chain has TRBV6-2 or TRBV6-3 and TRBJ2-2; TRBD1 agrees at 8 bases. In germline, CDR1 is MNHEY, CDR2 SVGEGT. V was pared by 5 bases and J by 4 bases, with 6 bases of the junction left unmatched. The CDR3 runs to 15 residues. CDR3 DNA: TGTGCCAGCAGTCCAGGGGGCGCGGGCACCGGGGAGCTGTTTTTT. It encodes CASSPGGAGTGELFF.

This chain connects TRBV27 to TRBJ2-7; TRBD2 matches 9 bases. Germline V gene data show CDR1 as MNHEY and CDR2 as SMNVEV (reference sequence). Trimming took 7 bases from V and 3 from J; bases not matched to a gene: 16. The CDR3 extends over 17 amino acids. As DNA, the CDR3 is TGTGCCAGCAAGGGGGAGGCGATAGCGGGAGCTATCTACGAGCAGTACTTC. It yields the protein CASKGEAIAGAIYEQYF.

This chain joins TRBV6-1 and TRBJ1-4; 10 bases map to TRBD1. Germline CDR1 MNHNS, CDR2 SASEGT. This CDR3 is 16 amino acids long. V was clipped by 4 bases and J by 7 bases; unmatched bases: 9. The CDR3 region is CASSARDRGRTEKLFF. DNA for the CDR3: TGTGCCAGCAGTGCGAGAGACAGGGGGCGTACTGAAAAACTGTTTTTT.